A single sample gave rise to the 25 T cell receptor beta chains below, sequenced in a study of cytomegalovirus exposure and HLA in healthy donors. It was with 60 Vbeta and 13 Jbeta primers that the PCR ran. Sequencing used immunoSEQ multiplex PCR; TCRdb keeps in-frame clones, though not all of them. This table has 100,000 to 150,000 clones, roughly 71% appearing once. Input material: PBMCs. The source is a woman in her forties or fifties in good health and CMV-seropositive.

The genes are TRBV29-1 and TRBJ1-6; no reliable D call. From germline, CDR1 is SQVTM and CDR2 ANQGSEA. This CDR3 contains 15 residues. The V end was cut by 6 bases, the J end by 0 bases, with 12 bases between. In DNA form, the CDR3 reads TGCAGCGTGTCGACGGGAAGCTCCTATAATTCACCCCTCCACTTT. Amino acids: CSVSTGSSYNSPLHF.

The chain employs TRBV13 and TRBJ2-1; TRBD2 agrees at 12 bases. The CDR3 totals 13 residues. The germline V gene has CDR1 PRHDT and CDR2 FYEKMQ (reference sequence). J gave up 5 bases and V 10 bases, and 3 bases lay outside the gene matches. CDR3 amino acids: CATTSGGNNEQFF. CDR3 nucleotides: TGTGCCACTACTAGCGGGGGGAACAATGAGCAGTTCTTC.

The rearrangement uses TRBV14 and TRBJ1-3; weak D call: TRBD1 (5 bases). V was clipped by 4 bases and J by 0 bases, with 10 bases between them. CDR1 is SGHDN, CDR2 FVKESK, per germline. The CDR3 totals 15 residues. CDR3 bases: TGTGCCAGCAGCCGAAGACAGAGCTCTGGAAACACCATATATTTT. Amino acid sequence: CASSRRQSSGNTIYF.

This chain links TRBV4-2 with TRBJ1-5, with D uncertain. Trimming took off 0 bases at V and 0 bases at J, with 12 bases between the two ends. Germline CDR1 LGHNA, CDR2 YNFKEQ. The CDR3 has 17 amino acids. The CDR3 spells CASSQDAAPDSNQPQHF. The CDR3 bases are TGTGCCAGCAGCCAAGATGCTGCCCCAGATAGCAATCAGCCCCAGCATTTT.

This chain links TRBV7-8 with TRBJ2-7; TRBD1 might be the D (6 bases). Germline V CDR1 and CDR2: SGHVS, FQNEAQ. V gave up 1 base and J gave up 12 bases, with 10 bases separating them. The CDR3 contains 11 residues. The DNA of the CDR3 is TGTGCCAGCAGCTTAGGGGGGCCGGGGTACTTC. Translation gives CASSLGGPGYF.

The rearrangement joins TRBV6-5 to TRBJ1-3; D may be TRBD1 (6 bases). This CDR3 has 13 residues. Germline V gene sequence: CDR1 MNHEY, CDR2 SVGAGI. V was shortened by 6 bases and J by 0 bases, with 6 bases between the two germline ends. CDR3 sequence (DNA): TGTGCCAGCAGGGGACACTCTGGAAACACCATATATTTT. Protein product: CASRGHSGNTIYF.

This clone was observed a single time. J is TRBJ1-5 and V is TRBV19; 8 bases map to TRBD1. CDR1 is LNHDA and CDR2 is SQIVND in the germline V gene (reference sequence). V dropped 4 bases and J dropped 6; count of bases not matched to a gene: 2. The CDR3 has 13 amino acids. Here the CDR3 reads CASSTDRGQPQHF. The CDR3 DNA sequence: TGTGCCAGTAGTACAGACAGGGGTCAGCCCCAGCATTTT.

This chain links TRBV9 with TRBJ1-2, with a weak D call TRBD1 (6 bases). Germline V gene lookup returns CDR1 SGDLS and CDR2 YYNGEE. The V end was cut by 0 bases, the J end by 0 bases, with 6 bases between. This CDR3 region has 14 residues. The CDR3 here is CASSVGTANYGYTF. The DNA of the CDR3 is TGTGCCAGCAGCGTAGGGACAGCTAACTATGGCTACACCTTC.

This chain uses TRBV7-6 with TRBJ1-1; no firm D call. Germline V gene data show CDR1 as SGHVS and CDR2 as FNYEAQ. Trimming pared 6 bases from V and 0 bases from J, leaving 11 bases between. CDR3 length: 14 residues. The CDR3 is CASRPGPMNTEAFF. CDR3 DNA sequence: TGTGCCAGCAGACCGGGTCCCATGAACACTGAAGCTTTCTTT.

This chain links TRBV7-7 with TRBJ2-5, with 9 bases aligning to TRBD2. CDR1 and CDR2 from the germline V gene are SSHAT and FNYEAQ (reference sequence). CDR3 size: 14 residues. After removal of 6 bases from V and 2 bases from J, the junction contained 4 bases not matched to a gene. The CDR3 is CASSQTSGQETQYF. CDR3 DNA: TGTGCCAGCAGTCAAACTAGCGGGCAAGAGACCCAGTACTTC. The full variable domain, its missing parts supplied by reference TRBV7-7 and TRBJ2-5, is GAGVSQSPRYKVTKRGQDVTLRCDPISSHATLYWYQQALGQGPEFLTYFNYEAQPDKSGLPSDRFSAERPEGSISTLTIQRTEQRDSAMYRCASSQTSGQETQYFGPGTRLLVL.

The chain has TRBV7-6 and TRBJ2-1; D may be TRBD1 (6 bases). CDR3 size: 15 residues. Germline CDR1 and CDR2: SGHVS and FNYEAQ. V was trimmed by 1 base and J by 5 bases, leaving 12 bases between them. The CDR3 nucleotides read TGTGCCAGCAGCTTAGTTCAGGGGAGCAACAATGAGCAGTTCTTC. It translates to CASSLVQGSNNEQFF.

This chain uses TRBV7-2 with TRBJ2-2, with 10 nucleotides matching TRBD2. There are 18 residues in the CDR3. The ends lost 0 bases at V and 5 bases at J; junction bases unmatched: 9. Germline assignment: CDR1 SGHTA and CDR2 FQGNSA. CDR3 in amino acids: CASSLAPSGGASTGELFF. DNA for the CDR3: TGTGCCAGCAGCTTAGCCCCGAGCGGGGGGGCCAGTACCGGGGAGCTGTTTTTT. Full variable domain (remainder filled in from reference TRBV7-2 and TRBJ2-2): GAGVSQSPSNKVTEKGKDVELRCDPISGHTALYWYRQSLGQGLEFLIYFQGNSAPDKSGLPSDRFSAERTGGSVSTLTIQRTQQEDSAVYLCASSLAPSGGASTGELFFGEGSRLTVL.

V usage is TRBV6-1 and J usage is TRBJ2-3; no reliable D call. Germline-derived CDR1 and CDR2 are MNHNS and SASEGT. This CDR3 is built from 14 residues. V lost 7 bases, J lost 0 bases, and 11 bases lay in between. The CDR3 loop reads CASNMARSTDTQYF. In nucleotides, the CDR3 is TGTGCCAGCAACATGGCCAGGAGCACAGATACGCAGTATTTT.

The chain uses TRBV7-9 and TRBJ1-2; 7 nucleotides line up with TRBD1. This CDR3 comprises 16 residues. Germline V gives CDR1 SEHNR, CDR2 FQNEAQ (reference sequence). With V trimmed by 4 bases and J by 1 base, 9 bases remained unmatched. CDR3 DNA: TGTGCCAGCAGCTCCTGGGCCGGGGACAGTAACTATGGCTACACCTTC. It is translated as CASSSWAGDSNYGYTF.

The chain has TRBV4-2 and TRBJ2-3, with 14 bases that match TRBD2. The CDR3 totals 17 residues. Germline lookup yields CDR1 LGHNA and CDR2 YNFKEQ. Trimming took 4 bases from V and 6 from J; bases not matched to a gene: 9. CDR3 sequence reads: CASSLTGLAGEGDTQYF. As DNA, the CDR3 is TGTGCCAGCAGCCTAACGGGACTAGCGGGGGAGGGTGATACGCAGTATTTT.

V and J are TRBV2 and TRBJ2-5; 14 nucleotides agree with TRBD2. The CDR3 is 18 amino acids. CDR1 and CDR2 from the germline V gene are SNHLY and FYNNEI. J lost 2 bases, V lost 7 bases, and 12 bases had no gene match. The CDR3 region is CASKGLGTSGGGQETQYF. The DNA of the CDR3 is TGTGCCAGCAAGGGACTCGGGACTAGCGGGGGTGGTCAAGAGACCCAGTACTTC. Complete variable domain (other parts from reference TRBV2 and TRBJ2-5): EPEVTQTPSHQVTQMGQEVILRCVPISNHLYFYWYRQILGQKVEFLVSFYNNEISEKSEIFDDQFSVERPDGSNFTLKIRSTKLEDSAMYFCASKGLGTSGGGQETQYFGPGTRLLVL.

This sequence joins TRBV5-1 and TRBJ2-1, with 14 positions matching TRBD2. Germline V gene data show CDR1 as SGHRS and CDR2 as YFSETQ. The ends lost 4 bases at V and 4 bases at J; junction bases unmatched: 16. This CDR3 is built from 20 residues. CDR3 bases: TGCGCCAGCAGCCCCGTGGGGCGGGGTCGACTAGCGGGGGGGTACAATGAGCAGTTCTTC. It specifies CASSPVGRGRLAGGYNEQFF.

This CDR3 reads CASSPGGALSGYTF. The CDR3 bases are TGTGCCAGCAGCCCAGGGGGCGCGTTGTCTGGCTACACCTTC. The chain has TRBV5-4 and TRBJ1-2; TRBD1 agrees at 8 bases. Germline CDR1 and CDR2: SGHNT and YYREEE (reference sequence). J gave up 7 bases and V 4 bases, and 9 bases lay outside the gene matches. The CDR3 is made up of 14 amino acids.

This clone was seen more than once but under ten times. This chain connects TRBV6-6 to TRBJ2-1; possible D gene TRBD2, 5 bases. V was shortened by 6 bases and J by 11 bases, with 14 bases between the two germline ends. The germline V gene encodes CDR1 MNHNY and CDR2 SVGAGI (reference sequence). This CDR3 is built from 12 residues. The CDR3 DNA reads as TGTGCCAGCAGCTCTCTAGAGGGCAAGCAGTTCTTC. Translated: CASSSLEGKQFF.

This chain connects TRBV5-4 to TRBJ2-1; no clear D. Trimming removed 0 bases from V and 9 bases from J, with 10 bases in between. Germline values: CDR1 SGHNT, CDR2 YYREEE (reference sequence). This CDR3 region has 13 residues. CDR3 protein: CASSLGPLGEQFF. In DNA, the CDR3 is TGTGCCAGCAGCTTGGGCCCCCTCGGTGAGCAGTTCTTC. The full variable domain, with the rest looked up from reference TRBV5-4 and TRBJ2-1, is ETGVTQSPTHLIKTRGQQVTLRCSSQSGHNTVSWYQQALGQGPQFIFQYYREEENGRGNFPPRFSGLQFPNYSSELNVNALELDDSALYLCASSLGPLGEQFFGPGTRLTVL.

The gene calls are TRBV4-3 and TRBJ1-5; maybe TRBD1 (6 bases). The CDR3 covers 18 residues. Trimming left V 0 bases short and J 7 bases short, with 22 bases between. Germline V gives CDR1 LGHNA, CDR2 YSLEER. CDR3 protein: CASSQDTLGGGLGQPQHF. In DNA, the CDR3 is TGCGCCAGCAGCCAAGATACGTTAGGGGGAGGGCTGGGGCAGCCCCAGCATTTT.

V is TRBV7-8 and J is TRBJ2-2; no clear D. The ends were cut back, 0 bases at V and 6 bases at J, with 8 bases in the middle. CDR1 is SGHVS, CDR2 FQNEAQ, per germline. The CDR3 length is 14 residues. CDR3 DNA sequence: TGTGCCAGCAGCTTAGCGGTGGCCCCCGGGGAGCTGTTTTTT. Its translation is CASSLAVAPGELFF.

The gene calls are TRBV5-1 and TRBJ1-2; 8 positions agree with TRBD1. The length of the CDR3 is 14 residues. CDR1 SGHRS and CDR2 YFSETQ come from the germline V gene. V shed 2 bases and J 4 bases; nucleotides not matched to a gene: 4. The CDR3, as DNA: TGCGCCAGCAGCTTCTCGGACAGGGTCTATGGCTACACCTTC. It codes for CASSFSDRVYGYTF.

DNA of the CDR3: TGTGCCAGCAGCCTAGACAGGGGGTTTCGGTCCCTCCACTTT. It yields the protein CASSLDRGFRSLHF. This chain joins TRBV5-4 and TRBJ1-6, with 9 positions matching TRBD1. CDR3 length: 14 amino acids. V was clipped by 4 bases and J by 14 bases; unmatched bases: 10. Germline V lookup: CDR1 SGHNT, CDR2 YYREEE (reference sequence).

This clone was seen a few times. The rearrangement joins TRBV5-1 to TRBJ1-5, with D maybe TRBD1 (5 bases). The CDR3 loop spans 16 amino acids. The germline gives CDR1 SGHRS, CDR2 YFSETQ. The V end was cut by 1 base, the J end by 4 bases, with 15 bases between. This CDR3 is CASSLLGGDLNQPQHF. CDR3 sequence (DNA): TGCGCCAGCAGCTTGTTGGGGGGGGACCTTAATCAGCCCCAGCATTTT.